This TCR beta chain derives from a study of cytomegalovirus exposure and HLA in healthy donors. These donors counted as nominally healthy when sampled, but unrecorded immune exposures were likely. In the PCR, 60 Vbeta and 13 Jbeta primers were used. The table came from immunoSEQ multiplex PCR; TCRdb's copy has only in-frame clones and leaves some out. Of over 70,000 clones detected, 70% to 85% appear once; the ten largest clones hold roughly 3%. This CDR3 contains 12 residues. Germline assignment: CDR1 MNHNY and CDR2 SVGAGI (reference sequence). With 7 bases removed from V and 4 bases from J, the gap between germline ends came to 10 bases. Study conclusions and caveats: CMV serostatus stood as the only immune exposure information on hand.

This clone was detected only once. The antigen is unknown. The sequence was obtained from a man between 50 and 59 years old in good health and CMV-seropositive. The chain uses TRBV6-6 and TRBJ1-2; D is unresolved. The sequencing input was PBMCs. The CDR3 coding sequence is TGTGCCAGCAACCCTAGCGTCTATGGCTACACCTTC. Protein product: CASNPSVYGYTF.